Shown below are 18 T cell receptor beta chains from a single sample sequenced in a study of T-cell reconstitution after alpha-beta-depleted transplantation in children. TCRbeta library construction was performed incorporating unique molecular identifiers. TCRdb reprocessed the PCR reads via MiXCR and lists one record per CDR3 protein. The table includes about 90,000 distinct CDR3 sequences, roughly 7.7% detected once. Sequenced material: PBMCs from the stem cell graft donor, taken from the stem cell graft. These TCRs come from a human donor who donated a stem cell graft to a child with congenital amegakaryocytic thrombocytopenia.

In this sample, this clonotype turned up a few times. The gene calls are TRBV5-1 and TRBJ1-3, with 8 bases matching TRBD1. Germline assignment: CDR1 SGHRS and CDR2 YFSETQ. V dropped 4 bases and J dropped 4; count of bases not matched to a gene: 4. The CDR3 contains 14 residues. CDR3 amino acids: CASSRTGTGNTIYF. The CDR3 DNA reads TGCGCCAGCAGCCGGACAGGGACAGGAAACACCATATATTTT.

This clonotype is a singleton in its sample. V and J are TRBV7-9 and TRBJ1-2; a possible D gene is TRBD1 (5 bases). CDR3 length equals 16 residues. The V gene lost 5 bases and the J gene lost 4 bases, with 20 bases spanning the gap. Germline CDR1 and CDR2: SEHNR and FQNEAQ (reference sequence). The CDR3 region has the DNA TGTGCCAGCAGCCCGACTATTTATGGGGGTGGCTATGGCTACACCTTC. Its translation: CASSPTIYGGGYGYTF.

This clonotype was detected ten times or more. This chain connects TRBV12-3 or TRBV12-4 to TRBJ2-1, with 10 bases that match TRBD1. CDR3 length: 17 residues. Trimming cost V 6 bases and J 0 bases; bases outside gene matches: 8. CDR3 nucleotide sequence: TGTGCCAGCAGACGAGGACAGGGGGGAAACTCCTACAATGAGCAGTTCTTC. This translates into CASRRGQGGNSYNEQFF.

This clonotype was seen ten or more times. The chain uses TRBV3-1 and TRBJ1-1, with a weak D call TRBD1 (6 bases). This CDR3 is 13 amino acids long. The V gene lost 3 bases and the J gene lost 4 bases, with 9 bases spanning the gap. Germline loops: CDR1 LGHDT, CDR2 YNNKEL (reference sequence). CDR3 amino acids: CASSHRGGTEAFF. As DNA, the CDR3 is TGTGCCAGCAGCCACAGGGGAGGCACTGAAGCTTTCTTT.

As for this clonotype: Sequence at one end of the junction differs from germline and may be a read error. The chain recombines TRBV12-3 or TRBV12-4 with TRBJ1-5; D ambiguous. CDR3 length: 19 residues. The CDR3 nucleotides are TGTGCCAGCTGTTTAGCGGAGGGCCCCGCATCTTATAGCAATCAGCCCCAGCATTTT. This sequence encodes CASCLAEGPASYSNQPQHF.

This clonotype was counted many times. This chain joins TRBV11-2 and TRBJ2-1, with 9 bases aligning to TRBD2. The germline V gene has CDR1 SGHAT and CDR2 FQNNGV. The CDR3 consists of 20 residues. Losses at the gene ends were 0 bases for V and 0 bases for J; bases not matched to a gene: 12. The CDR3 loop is CASSLEGGLAGNPSYNEQFF. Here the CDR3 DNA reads TGTGCCAGCAGCTTAGAGGGGGGGCTAGCGGGAAACCCCTCCTACAATGAGCAGTTCTTC.

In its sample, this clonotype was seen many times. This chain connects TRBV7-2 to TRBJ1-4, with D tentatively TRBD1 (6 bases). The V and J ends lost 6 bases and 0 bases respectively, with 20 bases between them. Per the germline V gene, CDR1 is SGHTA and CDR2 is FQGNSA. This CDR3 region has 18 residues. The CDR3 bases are TGTGCCAGCAGTTCCCACGGGGGTAGGGGGGCAACTAATGAAAAACTGTTTTTT. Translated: CASSSHGGRGATNEKLFF.

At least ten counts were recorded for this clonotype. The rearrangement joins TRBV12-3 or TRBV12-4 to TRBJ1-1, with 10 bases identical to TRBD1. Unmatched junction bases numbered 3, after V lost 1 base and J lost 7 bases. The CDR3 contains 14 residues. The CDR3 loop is CASSLGTGGIEAFF. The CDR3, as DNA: TGTGCCAGCAGTTTAGGGACAGGGGGTATTGAAGCTTTCTTT.

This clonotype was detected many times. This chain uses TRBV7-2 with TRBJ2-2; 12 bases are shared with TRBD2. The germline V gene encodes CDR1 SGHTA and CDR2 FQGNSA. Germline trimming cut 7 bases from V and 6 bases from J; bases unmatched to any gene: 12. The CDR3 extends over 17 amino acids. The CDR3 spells CASTPASGRAQAGELFF. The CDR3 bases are TGTGCCAGCACCCCCGCTAGCGGGAGGGCCCAAGCCGGGGAGCTGTTTTTT.

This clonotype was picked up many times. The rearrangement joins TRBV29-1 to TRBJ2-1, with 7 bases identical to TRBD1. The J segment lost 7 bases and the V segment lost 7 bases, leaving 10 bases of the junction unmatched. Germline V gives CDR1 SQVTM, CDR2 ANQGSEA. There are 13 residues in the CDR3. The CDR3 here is CSGSRQGPNEQFF. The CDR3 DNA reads TGCAGCGGGAGTCGACAGGGTCCTAATGAGCAGTTCTTC.

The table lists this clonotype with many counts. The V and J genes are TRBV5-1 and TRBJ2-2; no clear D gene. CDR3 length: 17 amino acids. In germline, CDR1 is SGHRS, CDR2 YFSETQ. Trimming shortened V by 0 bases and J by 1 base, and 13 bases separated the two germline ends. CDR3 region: CASSLGDGRKNTGELFF. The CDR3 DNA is TGCGCCAGCAGCTTGGGCGACGGAAGGAAGAACACCGGGGAGCTGTTTTTT.

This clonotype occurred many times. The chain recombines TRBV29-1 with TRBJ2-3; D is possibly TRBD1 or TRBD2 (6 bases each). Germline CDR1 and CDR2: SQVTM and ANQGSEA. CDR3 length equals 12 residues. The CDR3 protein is CTGGGVGGTQYF. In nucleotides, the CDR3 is TGCACCGGGGGCGGAGTGGGTGGTACGCAGTATTTT.

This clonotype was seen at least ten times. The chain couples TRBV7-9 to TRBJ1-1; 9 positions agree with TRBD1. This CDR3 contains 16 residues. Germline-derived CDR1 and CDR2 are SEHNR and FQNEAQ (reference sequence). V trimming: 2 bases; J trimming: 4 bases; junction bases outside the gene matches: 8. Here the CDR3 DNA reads TGTGCCAGCAGCTTATCGTACAGGGGGCGAGGCACTGAAGCTTTCTTT. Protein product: CASSLSYRGRGTEAFF.

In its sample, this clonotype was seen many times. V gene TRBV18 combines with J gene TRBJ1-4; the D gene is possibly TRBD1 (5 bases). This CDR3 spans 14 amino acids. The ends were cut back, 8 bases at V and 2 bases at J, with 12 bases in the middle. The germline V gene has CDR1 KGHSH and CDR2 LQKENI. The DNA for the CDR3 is TGTGCCAGCAGCCCGGGACGGACTAATGAAAAACTGTTTTTT. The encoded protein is CASSPGRTNEKLFF.

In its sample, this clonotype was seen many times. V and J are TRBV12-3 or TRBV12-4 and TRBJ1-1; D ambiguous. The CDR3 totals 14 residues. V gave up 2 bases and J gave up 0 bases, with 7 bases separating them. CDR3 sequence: CASSLNTLNTEAFF. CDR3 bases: TGTGCCAGCAGTTTAAACACCCTGAACACTGAAGCTTTCTTT.

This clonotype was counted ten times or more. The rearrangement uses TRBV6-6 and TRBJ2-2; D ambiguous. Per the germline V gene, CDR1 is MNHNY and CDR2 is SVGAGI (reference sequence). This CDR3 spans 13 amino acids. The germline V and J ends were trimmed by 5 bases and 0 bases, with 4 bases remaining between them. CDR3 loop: CASSTPNTGELFF. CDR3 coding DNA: TGTGCCAGCAGTACCCCGAACACCGGGGAGCTGTTTTTT.

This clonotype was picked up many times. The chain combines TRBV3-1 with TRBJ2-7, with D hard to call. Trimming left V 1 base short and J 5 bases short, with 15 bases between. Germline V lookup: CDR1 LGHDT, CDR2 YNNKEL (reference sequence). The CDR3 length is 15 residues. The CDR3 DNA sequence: TGTGCCAGCAGCCAAGGGTTGGCCAAGGGCCACGAGCAGTACTTC. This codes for CASSQGLAKGHEQYF.

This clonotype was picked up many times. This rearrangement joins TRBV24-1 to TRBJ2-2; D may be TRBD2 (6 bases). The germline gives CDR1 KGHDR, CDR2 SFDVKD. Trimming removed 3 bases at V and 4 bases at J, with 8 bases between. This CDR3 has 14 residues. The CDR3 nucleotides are TGTGCCACCAGTGATGGACTAACCACCGGGGAGCTGTTTTTT. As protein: CATSDGLTTGELFF.